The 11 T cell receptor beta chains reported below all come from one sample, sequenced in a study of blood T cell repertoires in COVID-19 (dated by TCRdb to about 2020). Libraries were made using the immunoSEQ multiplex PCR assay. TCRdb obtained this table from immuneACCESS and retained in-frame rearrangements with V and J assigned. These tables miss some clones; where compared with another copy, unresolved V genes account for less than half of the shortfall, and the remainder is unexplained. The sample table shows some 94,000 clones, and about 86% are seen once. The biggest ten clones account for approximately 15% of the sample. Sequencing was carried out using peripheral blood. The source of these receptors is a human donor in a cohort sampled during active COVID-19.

The CDR3 DNA is TGTGCCAGCAGCCAAGGGAGGGGCGAGCAGTACTTC. The encoded protein is CASSQGRGEQYF. The chain links TRBV3-1 (or the pseudogene TRBV3-2) to TRBJ2-7; weak D call: TRBD2 (6 bases). V was trimmed by 1 base and J by 6 bases, leaving 7 bases between them. The CDR3 has 12 amino acids. Germline values: CDR1 LGHDT, CDR2 YNNKEL (reference sequence).

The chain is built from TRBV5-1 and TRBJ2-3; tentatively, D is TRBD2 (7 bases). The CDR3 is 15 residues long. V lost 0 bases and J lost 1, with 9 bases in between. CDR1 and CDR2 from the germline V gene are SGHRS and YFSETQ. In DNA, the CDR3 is TGCGCCAGCAGCTTGGTCGGGGGGCGCACAGATACGCAGTATTTT. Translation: CASSLVGGRTDTQYF.

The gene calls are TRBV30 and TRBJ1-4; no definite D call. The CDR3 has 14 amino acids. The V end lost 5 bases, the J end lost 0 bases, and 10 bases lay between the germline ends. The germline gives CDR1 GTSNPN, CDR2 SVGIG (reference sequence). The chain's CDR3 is CAWAGDATNEKLFF. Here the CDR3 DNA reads TGTGCCTGGGCCGGGGATGCAACTAATGAAAAACTGTTTTTT.

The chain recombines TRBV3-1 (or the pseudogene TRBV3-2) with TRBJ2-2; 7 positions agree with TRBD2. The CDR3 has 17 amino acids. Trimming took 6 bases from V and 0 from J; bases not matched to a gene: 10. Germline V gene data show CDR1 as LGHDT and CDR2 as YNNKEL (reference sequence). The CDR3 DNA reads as TGTGCCAGCAGACCCCCCTCTAGCGGCGCGAACACCGGGGAGCTGTTTTTT. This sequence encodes CASRPPSSGANTGELFF.

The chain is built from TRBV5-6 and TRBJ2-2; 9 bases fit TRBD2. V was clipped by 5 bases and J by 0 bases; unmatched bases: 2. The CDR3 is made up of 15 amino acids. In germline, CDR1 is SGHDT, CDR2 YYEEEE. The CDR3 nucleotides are TGTGCCAGCAGAAGCGGGGGGACGAACACCGGGGAGCTGTTTTTT. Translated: CASRSGGTNTGELFF.

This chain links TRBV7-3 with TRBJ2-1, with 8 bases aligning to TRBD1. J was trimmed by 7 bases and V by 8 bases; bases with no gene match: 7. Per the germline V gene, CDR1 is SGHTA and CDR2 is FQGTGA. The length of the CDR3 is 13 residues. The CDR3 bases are TGTGCCAGCGGGACAGGCGGAATTAATGAGCAGTTCTTC. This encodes CASGTGGINEQFF.

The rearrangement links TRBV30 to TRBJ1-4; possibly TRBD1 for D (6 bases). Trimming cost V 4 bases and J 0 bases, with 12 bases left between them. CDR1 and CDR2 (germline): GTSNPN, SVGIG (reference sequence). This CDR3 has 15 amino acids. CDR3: CAWKPGHSTNEKLFF. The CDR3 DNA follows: TGTGCCTGGAAGCCGGGACACTCAACTAATGAAAAACTGTTTTTT.

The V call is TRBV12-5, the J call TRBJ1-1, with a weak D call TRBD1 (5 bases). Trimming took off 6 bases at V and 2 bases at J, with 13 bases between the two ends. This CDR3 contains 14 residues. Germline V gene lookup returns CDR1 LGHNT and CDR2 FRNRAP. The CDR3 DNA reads TGTGCTAGTGGCCCGGGGGGATTCAACACTGAAGCTTTCTTT. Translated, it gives CASGPGGFNTEAFF.

The CDR3 DNA follows: TGTGCCAGCAGTCCCGGGACAAGTAATCAGCCCCAGCATTTT. Translated, it gives CASSPGTSNQPQHF. V gene TRBV9 combines with J gene TRBJ1-5, with D perhaps matching TRBD1 (6 bases). Germline V CDR1 and CDR2: SGDLS, YYNGEE. The CDR3 runs 14 residues. The ends were cut back, 5 bases at V and 4 bases at J, with 13 bases in the middle. The full variable domain, its missing parts supplied by reference TRBV9 and TRBJ1-5, is DSGVTQTPKHLITATGQRVTLRCSPRSGDLSVYWYQQSLDQGLQFLIQYYNGEERAKGNILERFSAQQFPDLHSELNLSSLELGDSALYFCASSPGTSNQPQHFGDGTRLSIL.

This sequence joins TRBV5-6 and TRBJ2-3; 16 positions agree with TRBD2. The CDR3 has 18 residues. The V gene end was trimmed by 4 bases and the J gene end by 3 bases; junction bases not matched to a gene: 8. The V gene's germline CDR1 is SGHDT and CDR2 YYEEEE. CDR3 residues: CASSPGMGLAGGTDTQYF. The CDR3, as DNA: TGTGCCAGCAGCCCGGGTATGGGACTAGCGGGAGGGACAGATACGCAGTATTTT.

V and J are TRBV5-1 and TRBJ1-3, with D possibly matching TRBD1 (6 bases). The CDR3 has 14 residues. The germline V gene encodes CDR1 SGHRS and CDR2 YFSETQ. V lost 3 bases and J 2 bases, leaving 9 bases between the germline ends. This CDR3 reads CASSSGQTGNTIYF. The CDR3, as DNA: TGCGCCAGCAGCTCGGGACAAACTGGAAACACCATATATTTT.